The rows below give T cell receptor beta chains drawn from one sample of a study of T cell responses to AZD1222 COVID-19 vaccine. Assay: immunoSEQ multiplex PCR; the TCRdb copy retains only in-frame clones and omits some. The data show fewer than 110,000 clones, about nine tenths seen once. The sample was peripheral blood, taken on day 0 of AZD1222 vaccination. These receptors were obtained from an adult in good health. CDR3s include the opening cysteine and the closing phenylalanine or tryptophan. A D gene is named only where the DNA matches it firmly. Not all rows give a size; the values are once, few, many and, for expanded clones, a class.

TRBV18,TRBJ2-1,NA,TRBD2,CASSPRVDPGLANNEQFF,TGTGCCAGCTCACCGCGCGTCGATCCGGGACTAGCGAACAATGAGCAGTTCTTC
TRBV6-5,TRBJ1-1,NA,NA,CASSYRLAEAFF,TGTGCCAGCAGTTACAGACTCGCTGAAGCTTTCTTT
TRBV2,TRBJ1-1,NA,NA,CASCLGGTEAFF,TGTGCCAGCTGCTTAGGGGGCACTGAAGCTTTCTTT
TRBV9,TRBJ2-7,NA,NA,CASSVDPRAVGEQYF,TGTGCCAGCAGCGTAGATCCCCGGGCGGTGGGAGAGCAGTACTTC
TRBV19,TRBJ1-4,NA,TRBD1,CASSFDRVEKLFF,TGTGCCAGTAGTTTTGACAGGGTTGAAAAACTGTTTTTT
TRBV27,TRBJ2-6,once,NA,CASSPWGSGANVLTF,TGTGCCAGCAGTCCTTGGGGCTCTGGGGCCAACGTCCTGACTTTC
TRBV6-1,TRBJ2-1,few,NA,CASSEAFNLDPQQFF,TGTGCCAGCAGTGAAGCCTTTAACTTGGACCCACAGCAGTTCTTC
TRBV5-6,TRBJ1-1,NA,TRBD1,CASSPYRGIGNTEAFF,TGTGCCAGCAGCCCTTACAGGGGGATAGGGAACACTGAAGCTTTCTTT
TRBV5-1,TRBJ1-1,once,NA,CASSLGAGFTEAFF,TGCGCCAGCAGCTTGGGCGCAGGGTTCACTGAAGCTTTCTTT
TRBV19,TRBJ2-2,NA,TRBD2,CASSIDRSGGASGELFF,TGTGCCAGTAGTATAGATAGAAGCGGGGGGGCCTCCGGGGAGCTGTTTTTT
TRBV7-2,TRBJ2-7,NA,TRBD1,CASSPTRDSYEQYF,TGTGCCAGCAGCCCAACTCGGGACAGTTACGAGCAGTACTTC
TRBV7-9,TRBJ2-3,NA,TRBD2,CASSSTSGTDTQYF,TGTGCCAGCAGCTCGACTAGCGGCACAGATACGCAGTATTTT
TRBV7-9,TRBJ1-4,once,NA,CASSLTVNEKLFF,TGTGCCAGCAGCTTAACAGTGAATGAAAAACTGTTTTTT
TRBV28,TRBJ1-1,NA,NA,CASSLFGAEAFF,TGTGCCAGCAGTTTATTTGGTGCTGAAGCTTTCTTT
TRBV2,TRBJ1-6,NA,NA,CASKAGTLNSPLHF,TGTGCCAGCAAGGCGGGGACCCTTAATTCACCCCTCCACTTT
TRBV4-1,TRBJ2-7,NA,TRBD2,CASSQRGSGLVSYEQYF,TGCGCCAGCAGCCAACGGGGATCGGGACTAGTGAGCTACGAGCAGTACTTC
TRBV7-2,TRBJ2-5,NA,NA,CASSLAARETQYF,TGTGCCAGCAGCTTAGCGGCTCGGGAGACCCAGTACTTC
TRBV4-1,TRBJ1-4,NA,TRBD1,CASSQLHRGGGNEKLFF,TGCGCCAGCAGCCAACTCCACAGGGGTGGGGGGAATGAAAAACTGTTTTTT
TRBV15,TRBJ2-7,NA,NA,CATSRVGAPGKYEQYF,TGTGCCACCAGCAGAGTCGGGGCGCCCGGAAAATACGAGCAGTACTTC
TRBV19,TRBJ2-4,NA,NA,CASSKQQGGVAKNIQYF,TGTGCCAGTAGTAAACAACAGGGTGGAGTAGCCAAAAACATTCAGTACTTC
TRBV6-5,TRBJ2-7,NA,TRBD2,CASSYSTSGGEYEQYF,TGTGCCAGCAGTTACTCGACTAGCGGGGGGGAATACGAGCAGTACTTC
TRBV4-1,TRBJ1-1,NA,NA,CASSQGPLNRRDQNTEAFF,TGCGCCAGCAGCCAAGGACCTCTTAACCGCCGGGACCAGAACACTGAAGCTTTCTTT
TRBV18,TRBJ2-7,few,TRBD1,CASSPGQGSYEQYF,TGTGCCAGCTCACCGGGACAGGGGTCCTACGAGCAGTACTTC
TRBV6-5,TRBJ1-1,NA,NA,CASREDGGAEAFF,TGTGCCAGCAGAGAGGACGGCGGAGCTGAAGCTTTCTTT
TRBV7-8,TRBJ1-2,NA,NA,CASSEPGPNYGYTF,TGTGCCAGCAGCGAACCGGGCCCAAACTATGGCTACACCTTC
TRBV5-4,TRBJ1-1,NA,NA,CASASWGRGRLMNTEAFF,TGTGCCAGCGCCTCTTGGGGCAGGGGCCGGCTCATGAACACTGAAGCTTTCTTT
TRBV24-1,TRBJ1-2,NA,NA,CATIWGDGGHGYTF,TGTGCCACCATTTGGGGGGACGGTGGGCATGGCTACACCTTC
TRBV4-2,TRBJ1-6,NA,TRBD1,CASSPRTGRNSPLHF,TGTGCCAGCAGCCCCAGGACAGGGCGTAATTCACCCCTCCACTTT
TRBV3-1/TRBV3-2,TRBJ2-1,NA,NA,CASSPPRSYNEQFF,TGTGCCAGCAGCCCCCCACGCTCCTACAATGAGCAGTTCTTC
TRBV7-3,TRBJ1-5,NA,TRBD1,CASSRTGNQPQHF,TGTGCCAGCAGCCGGACAGGGAATCAGCCCCAGCATTTT
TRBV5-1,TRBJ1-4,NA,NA,CASSLVGEKLFF,TGCGCCAGCAGCTTGGTCGGCGAAAAACTGTTTTTT
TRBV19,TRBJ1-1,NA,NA,CASSMRGRGTEAFF,TGTGCCAGTAGTATGCGGGGGAGAGGCACTGAAGCTTTCTTT
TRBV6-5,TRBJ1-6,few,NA,CASSRPTGRNSPLHF,TGTGCCAGCAGTAGACCGACAGGCCGAAATTCACCCCTCCACTTT
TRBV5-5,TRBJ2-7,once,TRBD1,CASSLQGAVNEQYF,TGTGCCAGCAGTCTACAGGGGGCCGTCAACGAGCAGTACTTC
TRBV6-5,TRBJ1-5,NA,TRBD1,CASMGQGGDQPQHF,TGTGCCAGCATGGGACAGGGGGGGGATCAGCCCCAGCATTTT
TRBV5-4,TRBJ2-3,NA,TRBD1,CASSEKGQSTDTQYF,TGTGCCAGCAGCGAAAAGGGACAGAGCACAGATACGCAGTATTTT